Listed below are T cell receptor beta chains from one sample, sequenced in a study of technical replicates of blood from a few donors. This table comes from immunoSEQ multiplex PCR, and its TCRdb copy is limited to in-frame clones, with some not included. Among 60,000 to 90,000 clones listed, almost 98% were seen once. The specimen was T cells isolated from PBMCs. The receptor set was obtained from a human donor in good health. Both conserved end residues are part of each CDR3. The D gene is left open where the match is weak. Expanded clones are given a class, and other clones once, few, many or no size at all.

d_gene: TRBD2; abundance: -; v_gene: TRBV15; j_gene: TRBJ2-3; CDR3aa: CATSRGGSVTDTQYF; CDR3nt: TGTGCCACCAGCAGGGGAGGGTCCGTGACAGATACGCAGTATTTT
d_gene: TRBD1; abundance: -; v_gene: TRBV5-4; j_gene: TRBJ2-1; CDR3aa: CASSSERPTGGNEQFF; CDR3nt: TGTGCCAGCAGCTCCGAGAGGCCCACAGGGGGTAATGAGCAGTTCTTC
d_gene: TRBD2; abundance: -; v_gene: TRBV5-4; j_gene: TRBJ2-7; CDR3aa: CASSRGGLAGDYEQYF; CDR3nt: TGTGCCAGCAGCCGGGGGGGACTAGCGGGGGACTACGAGCAGTACTTC
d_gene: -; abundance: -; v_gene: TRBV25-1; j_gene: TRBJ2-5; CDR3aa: CASSSMASYQETQYF; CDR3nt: TGTGCCAGCAGTAGTATGGCTTCGTACCAAGAGACCCAGTACTTC
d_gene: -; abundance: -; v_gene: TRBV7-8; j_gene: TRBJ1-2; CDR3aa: CASSLSQQASYGYTF; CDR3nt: TGTGCCAGCAGCTTATCGCAACAGGCGTCCTATGGCTACACCTTC
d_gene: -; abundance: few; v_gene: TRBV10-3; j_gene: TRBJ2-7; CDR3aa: CAISDPTARPYEQYF; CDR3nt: TGTGCCATCAGTGACCCGACAGCCAGACCCTACGAGCAGTACTTC
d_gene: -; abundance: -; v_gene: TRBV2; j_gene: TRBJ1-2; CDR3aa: CASSDQSRDVRGYYGYTF; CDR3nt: TGTGCCAGCAGTGACCAATCGCGGGACGTAAGGGGATACTATGGCTACACCTTC
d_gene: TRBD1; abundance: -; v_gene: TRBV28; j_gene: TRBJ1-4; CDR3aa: CASSFSGQGREKLFF; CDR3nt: TGTGCCAGCAGTTTTTCGGGACAGGGAAGAGAAAAACTGTTTTTT
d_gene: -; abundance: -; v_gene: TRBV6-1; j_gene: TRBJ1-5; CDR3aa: CASRWATAVNQPQHF; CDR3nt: TGTGCCAGCAGGTGGGCGACAGCCGTAAATCAGCCCCAGCATTTT
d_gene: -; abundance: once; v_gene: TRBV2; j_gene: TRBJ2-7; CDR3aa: CASGRTAAYEQYF; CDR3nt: TGTGCCAGCGGACGGACAGCAGCCTACGAGCAGTACTTC
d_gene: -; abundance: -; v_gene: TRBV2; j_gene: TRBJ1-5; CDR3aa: CASSGMGFEVQPQHF; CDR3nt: TGTGCCAGCAGTGGAATGGGTTTTGAGGTTCAGCCCCAGCATTTT
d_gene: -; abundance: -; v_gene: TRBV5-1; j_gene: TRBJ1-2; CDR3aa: CASSTDSSSSYGYTF; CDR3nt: TGCGCCAGCAGCACCGACAGTTCCTCGAGTTATGGCTACACCTTC